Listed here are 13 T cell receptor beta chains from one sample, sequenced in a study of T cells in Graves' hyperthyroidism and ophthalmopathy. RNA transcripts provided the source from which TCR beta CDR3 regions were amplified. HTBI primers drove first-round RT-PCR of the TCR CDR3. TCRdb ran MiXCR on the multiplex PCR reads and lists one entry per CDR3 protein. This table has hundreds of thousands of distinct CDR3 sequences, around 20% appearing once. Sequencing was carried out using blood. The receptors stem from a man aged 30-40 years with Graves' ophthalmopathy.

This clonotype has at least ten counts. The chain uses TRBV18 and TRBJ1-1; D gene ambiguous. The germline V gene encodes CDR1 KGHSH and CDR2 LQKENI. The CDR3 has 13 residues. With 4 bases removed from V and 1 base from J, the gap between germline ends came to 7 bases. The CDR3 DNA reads TGTGCCAGCTCACTAAACAAGAACACTGAAGCTTTCTTT. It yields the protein CASSLNKNTEAFF.

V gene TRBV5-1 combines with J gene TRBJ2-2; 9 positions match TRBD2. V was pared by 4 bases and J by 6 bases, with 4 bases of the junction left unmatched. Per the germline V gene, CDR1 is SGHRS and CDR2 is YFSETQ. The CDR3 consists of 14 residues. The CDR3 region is CASSMREGPGELFF. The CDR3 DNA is TGCGCCAGCAGCATGCGGGAGGGCCCCGGGGAGCTGTTTTTT. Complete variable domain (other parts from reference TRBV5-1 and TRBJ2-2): KAGVTQTPRYLIKTRGQQVTLSCSPISGHRSVSWYQQTPGQGLQFLFEYFSETQRNKGNFPGRFSGRQFSNSRSEMNVSTLELGDSALYLCASSMREGPGELFFGEGSRLTVL.

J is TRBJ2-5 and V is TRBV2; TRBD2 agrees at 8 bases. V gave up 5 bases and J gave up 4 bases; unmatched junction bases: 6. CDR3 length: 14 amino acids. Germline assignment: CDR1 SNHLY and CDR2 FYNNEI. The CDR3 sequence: CASSYGRAGETQYF. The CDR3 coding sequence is TGTGCCAGCAGTTACGGGAGGGCCGGAGAGACCCAGTACTTC.

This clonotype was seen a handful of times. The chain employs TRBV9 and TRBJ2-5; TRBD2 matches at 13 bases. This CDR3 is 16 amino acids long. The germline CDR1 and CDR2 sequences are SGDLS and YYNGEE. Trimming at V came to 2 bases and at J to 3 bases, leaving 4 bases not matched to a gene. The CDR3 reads CASSVEGLAGEETQYF. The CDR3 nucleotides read TGTGCCAGCAGCGTGGAAGGACTAGCGGGGGAAGAGACCCAGTACTTC.

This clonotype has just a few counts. The CDR3 protein is CASSSFKTGSHQPQHF. DNA for the CDR3: TGTGCCAGCAGTTCCTTCAAAACAGGGAGTCATCAGCCCCAGCATTTT. The chain has TRBV27 and TRBJ1-5, with a possible D match to TRBD1 (6 bases). The length of the CDR3 is 16 residues. V was pared by 4 bases and J by 5 bases, with 18 bases between. The germline V gene encodes CDR1 MNHEY and CDR2 SMNVEV (reference sequence).

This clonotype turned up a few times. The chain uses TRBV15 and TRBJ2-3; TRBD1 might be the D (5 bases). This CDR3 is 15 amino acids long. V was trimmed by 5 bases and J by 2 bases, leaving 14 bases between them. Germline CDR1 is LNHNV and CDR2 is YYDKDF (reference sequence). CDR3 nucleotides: TGTGCCACCAGCCAAGGTAGGGGCCACACAGATACGCAGTATTTT. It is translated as CATSQGRGHTDTQYF.

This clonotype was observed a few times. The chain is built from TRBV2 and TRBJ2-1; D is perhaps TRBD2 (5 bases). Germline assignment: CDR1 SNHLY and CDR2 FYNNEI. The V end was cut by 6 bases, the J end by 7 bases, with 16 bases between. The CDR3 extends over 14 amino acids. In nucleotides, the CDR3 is TGTGCCAGCAGCCTAGACTACACCCGGAATGAGCAGTTCTTC. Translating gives CASSLDYTRNEQFF.

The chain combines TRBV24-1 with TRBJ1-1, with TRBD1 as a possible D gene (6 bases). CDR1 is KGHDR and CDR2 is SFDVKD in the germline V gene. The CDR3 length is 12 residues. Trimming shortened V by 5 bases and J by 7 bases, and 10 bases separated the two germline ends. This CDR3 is CATSARGFEAFF. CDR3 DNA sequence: TGTGCCACCAGTGCCAGGGGTTTTGAAGCTTTCTTT.

The CDR3 here is CASRSRWDSLGAFF. The CDR3 DNA follows: TGTGCCAGCAGGTCCAGGTGGGACAGTCTGGGAGCTTTCTTT. The rearrangement uses TRBV12-3 or TRBV12-4 and TRBJ1-1; 7 nucleotides align to TRBD1. The CDR3 is 14 residues long. Trimming removed 6 bases from V and 10 bases from J; junction bases left unmatched: 14.

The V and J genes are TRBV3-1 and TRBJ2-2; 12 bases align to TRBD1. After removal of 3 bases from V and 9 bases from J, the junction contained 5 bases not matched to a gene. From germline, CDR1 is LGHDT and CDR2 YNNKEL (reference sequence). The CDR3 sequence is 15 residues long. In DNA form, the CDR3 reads TGTGCCAGCAGCCAGCCGGGACAGGGGGCCTGGGAGCTGTTTTTT. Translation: CASSQPGQGAWELFF.

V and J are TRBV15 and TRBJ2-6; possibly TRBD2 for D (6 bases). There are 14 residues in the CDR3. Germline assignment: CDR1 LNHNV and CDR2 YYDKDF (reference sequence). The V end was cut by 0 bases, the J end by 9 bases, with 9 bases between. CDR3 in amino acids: CATSRDRGGNVLTF. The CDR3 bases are TGTGCCACCAGCAGAGATCGGGGAGGCAACGTCCTGACTTTC.

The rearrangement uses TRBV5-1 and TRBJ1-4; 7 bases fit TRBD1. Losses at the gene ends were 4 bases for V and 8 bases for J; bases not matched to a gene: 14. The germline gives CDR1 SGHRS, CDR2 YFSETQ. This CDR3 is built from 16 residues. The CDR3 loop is CASSLGTASGQEKLFF. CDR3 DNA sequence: TGCGCCAGCAGCCTAGGGACAGCCTCGGGTCAGGAAAAACTGTTTTTT.

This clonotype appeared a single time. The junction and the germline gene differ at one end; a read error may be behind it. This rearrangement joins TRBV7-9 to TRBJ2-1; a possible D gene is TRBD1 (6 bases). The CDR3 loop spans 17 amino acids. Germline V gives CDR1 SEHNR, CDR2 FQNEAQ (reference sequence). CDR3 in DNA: TGTGCCAGCAGCTTAGTTGGGACAAAGGGTTCACACTATGAGCGGTTCTTC. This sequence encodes CASSLVGTKGSHYERFF. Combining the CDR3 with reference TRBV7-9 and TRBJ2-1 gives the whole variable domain DTGVSQNPRHKITKRGQNVTFRCDPISEHNRLYWYRQTLGQGPEFLTYFQNEAQLEKSRLLSDRFSAERPKGSFSTLEIQRTEQGDSAMYLCASSLVGTKGSHYERFFGPGTRLTVL.